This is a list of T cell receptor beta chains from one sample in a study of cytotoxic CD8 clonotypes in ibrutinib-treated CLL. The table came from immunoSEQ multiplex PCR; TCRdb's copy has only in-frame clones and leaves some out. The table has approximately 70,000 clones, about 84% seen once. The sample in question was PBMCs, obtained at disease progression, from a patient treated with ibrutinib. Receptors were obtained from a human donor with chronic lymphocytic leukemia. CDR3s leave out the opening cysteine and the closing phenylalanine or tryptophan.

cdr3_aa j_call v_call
ASSTAPRGLLSNQPQH TRBJ1-5 TRBV10-1
ASSLSLAGVFYNEQF TRBJ2-1 TRBV28
ASSPGGNFYEQY TRBJ2-7 TRBV18
ASSKGTTGNTIY TRBJ1-3 TRBV18
ASSPWTGIRTEAF TRBJ1-1 TRBV5-1
ASSESRDGTGELF TRBJ2-2 TRBV6-1
ASSLVGGKNYGYT TRBJ1-2 TRBV6-5
ASSVSTTDTQY TRBJ2-3 TRBV10-1
ASSLDSEAF TRBJ1-1 TRBV4-2
SVGDRGGYT TRBJ1-2 TRBV29-1
ASSNTGIPEAF TRBJ1-1 TRBV5-1
ASSQGSPGYNSPLH TRBJ1-6 TRBV4-1
SVVAEYLYGYT TRBJ1-2 TRBV29-1
ASSQRDTETRFYNEQF TRBJ2-1 TRBV4-1
ASSVATGTSGREQETQY TRBJ2-5 TRBV9
ASSSLGQVWNYGYT TRBJ1-2 TRBV7-9
ASSLARDTTYNEQF TRBJ2-1 TRBV5-1
ASRTGRGWPYEQY TRBJ2-7 TRBV27
ASSWGGTELPQPQH TRBJ1-5 TRBV6-6
ASSQVSQNNEQF TRBJ2-1 TRBV4-1
ASSSGTSGGTDTQY TRBJ2-3 TRBV7-9
ASSLGGGRTYEQY TRBJ2-7 TRBV28
ASSVAHLETQY TRBJ2-5 TRBV6-4
ASRAWGTDTQY TRBJ2-3 TRBV7-8
ASTMTGAHEQY TRBJ2-7 TRBV28
ASSYTRTGLIRGLYPPLH TRBJ1-6 TRBV5-4